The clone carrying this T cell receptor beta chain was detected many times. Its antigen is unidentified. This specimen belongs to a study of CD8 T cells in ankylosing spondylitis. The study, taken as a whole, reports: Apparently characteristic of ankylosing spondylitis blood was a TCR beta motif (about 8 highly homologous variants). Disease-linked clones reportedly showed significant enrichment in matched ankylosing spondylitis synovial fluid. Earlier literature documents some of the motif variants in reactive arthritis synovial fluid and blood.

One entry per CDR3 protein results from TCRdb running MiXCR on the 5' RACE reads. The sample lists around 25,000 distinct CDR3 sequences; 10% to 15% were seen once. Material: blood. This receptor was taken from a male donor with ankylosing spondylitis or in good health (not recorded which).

CDR3 in DNA: TGTGCCAGCCGAGGGGGGTCCCGCTCCTACAATGAGCAGTTCTTC. This sequence encodes CASRGGSRSYNEQFF. The chain employs TRBV6-2 or TRBV6-3 and TRBJ2-1; the D gene could be TRBD1 or TRBD2 (6 bases each). Germline V lookup: CDR1 MNHEY, CDR2 SVGEGT. The CDR3 is 15 residues long. V was cut by 8 bases and J by 0 bases, with 14 bases left in between.